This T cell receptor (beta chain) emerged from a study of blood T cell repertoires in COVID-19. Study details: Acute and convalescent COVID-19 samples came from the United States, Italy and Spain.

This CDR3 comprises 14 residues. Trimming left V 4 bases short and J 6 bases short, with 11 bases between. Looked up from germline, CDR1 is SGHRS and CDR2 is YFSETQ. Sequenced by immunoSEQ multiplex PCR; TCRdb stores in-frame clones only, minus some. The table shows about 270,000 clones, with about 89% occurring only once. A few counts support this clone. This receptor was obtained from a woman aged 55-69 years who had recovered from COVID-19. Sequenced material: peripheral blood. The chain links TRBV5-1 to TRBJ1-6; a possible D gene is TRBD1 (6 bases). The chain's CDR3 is CASSDTRGNSPLHF. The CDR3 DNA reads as TGCGCCAGCAGCGATACCAGGGGTAATTCACCCCTCCACTTT. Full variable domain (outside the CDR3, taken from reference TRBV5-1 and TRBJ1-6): KAGVTQTPRYLIKTRGQQVTLSCSPISGHRSVSWYQQTPGQGLQFLFEYFSETQRNKGNFPGRFSGRQFSNSRSEMNVSTLELGDSALYLCASSDTRGNSPLHFGNGTRLTVT.